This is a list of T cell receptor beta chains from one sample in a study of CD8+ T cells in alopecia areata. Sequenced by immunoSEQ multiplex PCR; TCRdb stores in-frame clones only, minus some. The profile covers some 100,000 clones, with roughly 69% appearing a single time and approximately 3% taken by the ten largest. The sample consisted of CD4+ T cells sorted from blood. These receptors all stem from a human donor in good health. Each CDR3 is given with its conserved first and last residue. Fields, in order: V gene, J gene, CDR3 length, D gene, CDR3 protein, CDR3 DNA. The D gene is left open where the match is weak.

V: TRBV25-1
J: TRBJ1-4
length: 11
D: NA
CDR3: CASSGREKLFF
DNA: TGTGCCAGCAGTGGAAGGGAAAAACTGTTTTTT

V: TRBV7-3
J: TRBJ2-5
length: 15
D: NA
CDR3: CASSLRGSEGETQYF
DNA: TGTGCCAGCAGCTTAAGAGGCTCCGAGGGGGAGACCCAGTACTTC

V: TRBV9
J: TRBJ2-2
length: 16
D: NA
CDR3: CASPILHRDNTGELFF
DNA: TGTGCCAGCCCCATCCTTCACAGGGATAACACCGGGGAGCTGTTTTTT

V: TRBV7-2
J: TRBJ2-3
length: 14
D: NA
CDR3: CASSLASVADTQYF
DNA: TGTGCCAGCAGCTTAGCATCGGTGGCTGATACGCAGTATTTT

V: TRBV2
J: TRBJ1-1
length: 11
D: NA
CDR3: CASSLGTEAFF
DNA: TGTGCCAGCAGCCTTGGTACTGAAGCTTTCTTT

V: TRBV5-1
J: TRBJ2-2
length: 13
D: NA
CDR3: CASTYGGVGELFF
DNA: TGCGCCAGCACCTACGGCGGTGTCGGGGAGCTGTTTTTT

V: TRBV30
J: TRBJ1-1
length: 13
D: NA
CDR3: CAWSKSADTEAFF
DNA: TGTGCCTGGAGTAAGTCGGCGGACACTGAAGCTTTCTTT

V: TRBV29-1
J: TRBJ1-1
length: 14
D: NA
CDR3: CSVERASGGTEAFF
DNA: TGCAGCGTTGAGCGGGCGAGCGGTGGCACTGAAGCTTTCTTT

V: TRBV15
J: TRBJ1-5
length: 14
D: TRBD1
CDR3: CATSREGGHQPQHF
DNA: TGTGCCACCAGCAGAGAAGGGGGCCATCAGCCCCAGCATTTT

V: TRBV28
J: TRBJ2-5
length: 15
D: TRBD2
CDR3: CASSIRLAGTETQYF
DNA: TGTGCCAGCAGCATCCGACTAGCGGGGACAGAGACCCAGTACTTC

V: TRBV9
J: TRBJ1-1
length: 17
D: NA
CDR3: CASSFGGQGGRNTEAFF
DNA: TGTGCCAGCAGCTTCGGGGGGCAGGGTGGCAGGAACACTGAAGCTTTCTTT